The 6 T cell receptor beta chains below all came from one sample that was sequenced in a study of blood T cells in healthy people across ages. A second PCR, run for 7 to 11 cycles, used a sample-barcoded 5' primer plus a J-beta primer mix. MiXCR was run by TCRdb on the 5' RACE reads, yielding one entry per CDR3 protein. The profile covers over 1,500,000 distinct CDR3 sequences, with just under 50% appearing a single time and 2.1% taken by the ten largest. The specimen sequenced was blood. These receptors all stem from a woman aged 40 to 50 in good health.

There are a few counts of this clonotype. The chain couples TRBV25-1 to TRBJ2-7, with D uncertain. Germline V gene data show CDR1 as MGHDK and CDR2 as SYGVNS. The CDR3 sequence is 14 residues long. The V and J ends lost 4 bases and 6 bases respectively, with 16 bases between them. The CDR3 sequence: CASSVSRVASEQYF. CDR3 DNA sequence: TGTGCCAGCAGTGTATCTCGCGTGGCGAGCGAGCAGTACTTC.

CDR3 protein: CASTLGETQFF. CDR3 coding DNA: TGTGCCAGCACCTTGGGAGAGACCCAGTTCTTC. The chain joins TRBV11-2 to TRBJ2-1; the D gene is possibly TRBD2 (5 bases). Trimming removed 7 bases from V and 13 bases from J, with 14 bases in between. This CDR3 has 11 residues. The germline CDR1 and CDR2 sequences are SGHAT and FQNNGV.

This chain links TRBV20-1 with TRBJ2-7; D not resolved. This CDR3 comprises 14 residues. Trimming cost V 2 bases and J 3 bases, with 14 bases left between them. Looked up from germline, CDR1 is DFQATT and CDR2 is SNEGSKA (reference sequence). CDR3 amino acids: CSARISRPLYEQYF. CDR3 bases: TGCAGTGCTAGAATCTCGAGACCTCTCTACGAGCAGTACTTC.

CDR3 sequence reads: CASTPAGGIADTQYF. The CDR3 bases are TGTGCCAGCACCCCGGCGGGGGGGATAGCAGATACGCAGTATTTT. The chain links TRBV28 to TRBJ2-3, with 9 bases aligning to TRBD2. The CDR3 length is 15 residues. The germline V gene has CDR1 MDHEN and CDR2 SYDVKM. Germline trimming cut 7 bases from V and 4 bases from J; bases unmatched to any gene: 9.

This chain uses TRBV9 with TRBJ2-1; 14 bases are shared with TRBD2. V trimming: 4 bases; J trimming: 5 bases; junction bases outside the gene matches: 11. The CDR3 runs 18 residues. The germline V gene has CDR1 SGDLS and CDR2 YYNGEE. In nucleotides, the CDR3 is TGTGCCAGCAGCATAGGACTAGCGGGGGGAAGGAGACACAATGAGCAGTTCTTC. As protein: CASSIGLAGGRRHNEQFF.

The chain uses TRBV7-2 and TRBJ2-5; no definite D call. V lost 1 base, J lost 6 bases, and 6 bases lay in between. From germline, CDR1 is SGHTA and CDR2 FQGNSA. There are 12 residues in the CDR3. DNA of the CDR3: TGTGCCAGCAGCTTAGAATGGCAGACCCAGTACTTC. Translating gives CASSLEWQTQYF.